Below are 12 T cell receptor beta chains sequenced from a single sample in a study of siplizumab effects on memory and regulatory T cells. Produced via immunoSEQ multiplex PCR; TCRdb's table is partial and in-frame only. This table has about 91,000 clones, approximately 97% appearing once. The sequencing sample was made of naive CD4+ T cells sorted from blood. The receptors shown here come from a human donor in good health.

V and J are TRBV5-6 and TRBJ2-6, with 8 nucleotides matching TRBD1. This CDR3 region has 16 residues. Germline loops: CDR1 SGHDT, CDR2 YYEEEE. Losses at the gene ends were 2 bases for V and 7 bases for J; bases not matched to a gene: 8. The CDR3 DNA reads as TGTGCCAGCAGCTTACTCGGACAGGGTGGAGCCAACGTCCTGACTTTC. Translation: CASSLLGQGGANVLTF.

The chain joins TRBV2 to TRBJ1-5; D unclear. The germline V gene encodes CDR1 SNHLY and CDR2 FYNNEI. The CDR3 is 15 amino acids. The V and J ends lost 7 bases and 3 bases respectively, with 16 bases between them. The CDR3 DNA sequence: TGTGCCAGCACCTTATTTGACCGATCCAATCAGCCCCAGCATTTT. Its translation is CASTLFDRSNQPQHF.

The CDR3 here is CSARNTEAFF. CDR3 coding DNA: TGCAGTGCTAGGAACACTGAAGCTTTCTTT. The chain links TRBV20-1 to TRBJ1-1; D call uncertain. This CDR3 is 10 amino acids long. Per the germline V gene, CDR1 is DFQATT and CDR2 is SNEGSKA (reference sequence). V was trimmed by 3 bases and J by 1 base, leaving 0 bases between them.

The chain has TRBV4-1 and TRBJ1-6; TRBD1 aligns across 10 bases. After removal of 4 bases from V and 9 bases from J, the junction contained 9 bases not matched to a gene. Germline V lookup: CDR1 MGHRA, CDR2 YSYEKL. The CDR3 sequence is 16 residues long. The CDR3 sequence is CASSPQGGQGVSPLHF. The CDR3 coding sequence is TGCGCCAGCAGCCCGCAAGGCGGACAGGGGGTTTCACCCCTCCACTTT.

V is TRBV29-1 and J is TRBJ2-3; perhaps TRBD2 as D (6 bases). Germline loops: CDR1 SQVTM, CDR2 ANQGSEA. This CDR3 is built from 13 residues. The V end was cut by 6 bases, the J end by 3 bases, with 13 bases between. The CDR3 loop reads CSVAGLGTDTQYF. For the CDR3, the DNA is TGCAGCGTCGCGGGATTGGGTACAGATACGCAGTATTTT.

The chain carries TRBV28 and TRBJ2-7; D gene ambiguous. This CDR3 is built from 16 residues. From germline, CDR1 is MDHEN and CDR2 SYDVKM. The V end lost 6 bases, the J end lost 1 base, and 19 bases lay between the germline ends. The CDR3 here is CASREMKRLGSYEQYF. The CDR3 DNA follows: TGTGCCAGCAGGGAAATGAAGAGGTTAGGATCCTACGAGCAGTACTTC.

J is TRBJ1-2 and V is TRBV23-1; tentative D call: TRBD1 (6 bases). TRBV23-1 is flagged as an ORF with uncertain function. Trimming stripped 2 bases from V and 8 bases from J, with 15 bases between. The CDR3 is made up of 14 amino acids. Here the CDR3 DNA reads TGCGCCAGCAGTCAAGTGGGACAAGTAAAGGGCTACACCTTC. Residues: CASSQVGQVKGYTF.

The chain links TRBV2 to TRBJ1-5, with D possibly matching TRBD1 (5 bases). Germline V gene lookup returns CDR1 SNHLY and CDR2 FYNNEI. This CDR3 has 13 amino acids. V lost 6 bases and J lost 6, with 12 bases in between. CDR3 nucleotide sequence: TGTGCCAGCAGCTCCCAGGGAGGTCAGCCCCAGCATTTT. Amino acids: CASSSQGGQPQHF.

The J gene is TRBJ1-3, the V gene TRBV19; D remains ambiguous. V gave up 5 bases and J gave up 2 bases, with 10 bases separating them. Germline lookup yields CDR1 LNHDA and CDR2 SQIVND (reference sequence). This CDR3 spans 14 amino acids. CDR3 sequence (DNA): TGTGCCAGTAGTTCGTGGGCCGCTGGAAACACCATATATTTT. It encodes CASSSWAAGNTIYF.

The chain joins TRBV5-4 to TRBJ2-7; 9 bases are shared with TRBD1. The CDR3 extends over 13 amino acids. CDR1 and CDR2 from the germline V gene are SGHNT and YYREEE (reference sequence). V gave up 7 bases and J gave up 3 bases; unmatched junction bases: 5. The CDR3, as DNA: TGTGCCAGCCACGGACAGGGGTACTACGAGCAGTACTTC. Its protein is CASHGQGYYEQYF.

The rearrangement joins TRBV5-6 to TRBJ1-3, with no clear D. Trimming pared 0 bases from V and 0 bases from J, leaving 16 bases between. The CDR3 consists of 18 residues. CDR1 and CDR2 from the germline V gene are SGHDT and YYEEEE. The CDR3, as DNA: TGTGCCAGCAGCTTGGAGGCCATCAGTGAAACCTCTGGAAACACCATATATTTT. Encoded protein: CASSLEAISETSGNTIYF.

The V call is TRBV11-3, the J call TRBJ2-1; a possible D gene is TRBD2 (6 bases). V was shortened by 4 bases and J by 6 bases, with 16 bases between the two germline ends. The CDR3 contains 15 residues. Germline V CDR1 and CDR2: SGHNT, YENEEA. Here the CDR3 reads CASSSHRGTGNEQFF. CDR3 DNA: TGTGCCAGCAGCTCCCACCGGGGGACTGGCAATGAGCAGTTCTTC.